This T cell receptor beta chain was recovered during a study of T-cell memory formation after mild COVID-19. TCRdb ran MiXCR on the 5' RACE reads and lists one entry per CDR3 protein. Of 300,000 to 350,000 distinct CDR3 sequences listed, approximately 19% were seen once; the top ten hold 20% to 25%. The TCR comes from a man between 18 and 29 years old who had mild COVID-19 (a few samples of this study predate the infection). Cell type and time point are not known. Material for sequencing was PBMCs or a T cell subset sorted from them (not recorded which).

CDR3 DNA: TGTGCCACCAGCAGAGGCCCCCAGGTAGATTACAATGAGCAGTTCTTC. Residues: CATSRGPQVDYNEQFF. This chain connects TRBV15 to TRBJ2-1; no clear D gene. The CDR3 is 16 residues long. The germline V gene has CDR1 LNHNV and CDR2 YYDKDF (reference sequence). Trimming pared 1 base from V and 4 bases from J, leaving 14 bases between.